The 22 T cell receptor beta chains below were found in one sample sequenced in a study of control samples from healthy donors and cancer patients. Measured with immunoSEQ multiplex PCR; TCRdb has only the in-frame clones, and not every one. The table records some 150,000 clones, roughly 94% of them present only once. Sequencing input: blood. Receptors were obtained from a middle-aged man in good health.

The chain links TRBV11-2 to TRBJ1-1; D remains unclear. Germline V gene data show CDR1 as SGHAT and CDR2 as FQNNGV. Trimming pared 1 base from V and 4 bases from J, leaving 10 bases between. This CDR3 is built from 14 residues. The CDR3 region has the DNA TGTGCCAGCAGCTTAGCAAAGCGGGGCACTGAAGCTTTCTTT. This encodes CASSLAKRGTEAFF.

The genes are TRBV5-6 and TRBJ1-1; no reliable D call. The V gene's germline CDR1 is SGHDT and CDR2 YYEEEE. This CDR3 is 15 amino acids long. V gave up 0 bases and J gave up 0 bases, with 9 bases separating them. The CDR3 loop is CASSLGVGMNTEAFF. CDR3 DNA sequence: TGTGCCAGCAGCTTGGGGGTGGGTATGAACACTGAAGCTTTCTTT.

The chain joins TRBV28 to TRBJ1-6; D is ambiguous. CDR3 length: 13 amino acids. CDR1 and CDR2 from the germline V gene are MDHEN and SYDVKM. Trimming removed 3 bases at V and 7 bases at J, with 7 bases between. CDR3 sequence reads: CASSLNRNSPLHF. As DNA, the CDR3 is TGTGCCAGCAGTTTGAACAGAAATTCACCCCTCCACTTT.

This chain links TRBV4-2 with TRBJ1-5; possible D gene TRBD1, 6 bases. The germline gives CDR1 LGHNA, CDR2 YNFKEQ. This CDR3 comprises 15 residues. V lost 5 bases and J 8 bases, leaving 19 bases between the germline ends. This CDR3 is CASSVTGGGREPQHF. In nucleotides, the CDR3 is TGTGCCAGCAGCGTCACGGGGGGCGGCAGGGAGCCCCAGCATTTT.

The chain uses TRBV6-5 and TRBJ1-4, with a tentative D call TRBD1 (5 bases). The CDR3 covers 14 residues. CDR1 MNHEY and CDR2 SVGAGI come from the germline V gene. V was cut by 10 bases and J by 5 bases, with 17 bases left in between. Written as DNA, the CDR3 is TGTGCCACTTCTTCGGGCAGGGCGAATGAAAAACTGTTTTTT. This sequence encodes CATSSGRANEKLFF.

The CDR3 is CASSGPGTAKNIQYF. CDR3 bases: TGTGCCAGCAGTGGCCCTGGGACAGCCAAAAACATTCAGTACTTC. V is TRBV25-1 and J is TRBJ2-4, with D perhaps given as TRBD1 or TRBD2 (5 bases each). Trimming pared 4 bases from V and 0 bases from J, leaving 10 bases between. The CDR3 runs to 15 residues. CDR1 and CDR2 from the germline V gene are MGHDK and SYGVNS.

CDR3 protein: CASSKRMTSGSWSSYNEQFF. DNA for the CDR3: TGTGCCAGCAGCAAACGGATGACTAGCGGGAGTTGGTCTTCCTACAATGAGCAGTTCTTC. V is TRBV7-9 and J is TRBJ2-1; 12 positions match TRBD2. Germline V gives CDR1 SEHNR, CDR2 FQNEAQ (reference sequence). J lost 1 base, V lost 5 bases, and 15 bases had no gene match. The CDR3 contains 20 residues. The full variable domain, with the rest looked up from reference TRBV7-9 and TRBJ2-1, is DTGVSQNPRHKITKRGQNVTFRCDPISEHNRLYWYRQTLGQGPEFLTYFQNEAQLEKSRLLSDRFSAERPKGSFSTLEIQRTEQGDSAMYLCASSKRMTSGSWSSYNEQFFGPGTRLTVL.

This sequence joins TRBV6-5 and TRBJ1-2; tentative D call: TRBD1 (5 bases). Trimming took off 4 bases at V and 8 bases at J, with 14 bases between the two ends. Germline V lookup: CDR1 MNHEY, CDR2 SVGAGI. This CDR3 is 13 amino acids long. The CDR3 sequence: CASSSPRARGYTF. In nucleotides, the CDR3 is TGTGCCAGCAGTTCCCCCAGGGCTCGGGGCTACACCTTC.

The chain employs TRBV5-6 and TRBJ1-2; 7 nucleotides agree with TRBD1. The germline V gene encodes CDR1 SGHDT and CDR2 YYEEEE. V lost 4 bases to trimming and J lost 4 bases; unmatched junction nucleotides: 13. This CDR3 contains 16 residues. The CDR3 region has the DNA TGTGCCAGCAGCCTACAAACCCTCGACAGGGTCTATGGCTACACCTTC. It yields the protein CASSLQTLDRVYGYTF.

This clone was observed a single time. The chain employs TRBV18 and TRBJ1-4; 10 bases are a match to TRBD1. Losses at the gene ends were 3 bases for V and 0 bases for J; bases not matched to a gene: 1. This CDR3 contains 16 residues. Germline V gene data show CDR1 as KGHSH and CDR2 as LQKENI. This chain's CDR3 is CASSPDRGTTNEKLFF. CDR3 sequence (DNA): TGTGCCAGCTCACCGGACAGGGGGACAACTAATGAAAAACTGTTTTTT.

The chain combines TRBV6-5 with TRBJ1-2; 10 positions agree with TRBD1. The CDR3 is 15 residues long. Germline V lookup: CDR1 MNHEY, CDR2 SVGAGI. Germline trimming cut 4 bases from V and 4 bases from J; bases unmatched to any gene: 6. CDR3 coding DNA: TGTGCCAGCAGTTTACGACAGGGGGCAGGCTATGGCTACACCTTC. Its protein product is CASSLRQGAGYGYTF.

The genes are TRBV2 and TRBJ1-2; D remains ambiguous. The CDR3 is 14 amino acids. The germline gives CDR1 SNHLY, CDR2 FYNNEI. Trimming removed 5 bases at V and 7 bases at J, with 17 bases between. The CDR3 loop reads CASSQLSKEGGYTF. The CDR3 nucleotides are TGTGCCAGCAGTCAGCTCTCTAAAGAGGGTGGCTACACCTTC.

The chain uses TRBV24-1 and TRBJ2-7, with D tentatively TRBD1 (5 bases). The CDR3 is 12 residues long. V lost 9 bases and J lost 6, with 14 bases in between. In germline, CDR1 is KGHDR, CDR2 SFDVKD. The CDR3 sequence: CATSEGELEQYF. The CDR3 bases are TGTGCCACCTCCGAAGGGGAACTCGAGCAGTACTTC.

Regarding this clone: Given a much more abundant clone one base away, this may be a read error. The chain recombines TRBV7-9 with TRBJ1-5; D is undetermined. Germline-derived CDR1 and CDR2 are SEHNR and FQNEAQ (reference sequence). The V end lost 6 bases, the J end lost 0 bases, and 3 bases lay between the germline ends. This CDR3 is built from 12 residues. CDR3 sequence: CASSGSNQPQHF. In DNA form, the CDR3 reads TGTGCCAGCAGTGGTAGCAATCAGCCCCAGCATTTT. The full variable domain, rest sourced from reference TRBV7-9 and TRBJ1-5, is DTGVSQNPRHKITKRGQNVTFRCDPISEHNRLYWYRQTLGQGPEFLTYFQNEAQLEKSRLLSDRFSAERPKGSFSTLEIQRTEQGDSAMYLCASSGSNQPQHFGDGTRLSIL.

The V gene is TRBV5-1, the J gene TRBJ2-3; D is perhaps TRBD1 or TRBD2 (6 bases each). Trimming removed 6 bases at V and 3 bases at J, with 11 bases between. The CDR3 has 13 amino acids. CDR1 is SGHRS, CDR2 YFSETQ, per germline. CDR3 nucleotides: TGCGCCAGCACCGGGGGCGAAACAGATACGCAGTATTTT. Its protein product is CASTGGETDTQYF.

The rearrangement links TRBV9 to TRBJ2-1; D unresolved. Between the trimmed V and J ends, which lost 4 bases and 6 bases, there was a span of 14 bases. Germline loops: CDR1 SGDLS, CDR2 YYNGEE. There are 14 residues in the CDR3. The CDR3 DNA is TGTGCCAGCAGCACCCCCTTGATGATCAATGAGCAGTTCTTC. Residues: CASSTPLMINEQFF.

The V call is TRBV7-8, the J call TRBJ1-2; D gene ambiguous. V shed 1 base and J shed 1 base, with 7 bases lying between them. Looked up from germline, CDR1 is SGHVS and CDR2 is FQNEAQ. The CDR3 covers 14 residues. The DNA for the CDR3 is TGTGCCAGCAGCTTAGATCCGAGTAACTATGGCTACACCTTC. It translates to CASSLDPSNYGYTF.

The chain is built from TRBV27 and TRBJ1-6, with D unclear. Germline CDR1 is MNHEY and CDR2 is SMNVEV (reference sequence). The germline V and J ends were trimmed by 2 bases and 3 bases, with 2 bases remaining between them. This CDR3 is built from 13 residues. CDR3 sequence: CASSLIYNSPLHF. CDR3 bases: TGTGCCAGCAGTTTAATCTATAATTCACCCCTCCACTTT.

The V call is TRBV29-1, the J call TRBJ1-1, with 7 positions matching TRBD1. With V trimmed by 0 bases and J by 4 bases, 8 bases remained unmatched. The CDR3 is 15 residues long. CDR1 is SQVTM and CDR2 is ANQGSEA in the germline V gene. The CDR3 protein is CSVEDPKRQGTEAFF. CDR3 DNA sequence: TGCAGCGTTGAAGACCCTAAAAGACAGGGCACTGAAGCTTTCTTT.

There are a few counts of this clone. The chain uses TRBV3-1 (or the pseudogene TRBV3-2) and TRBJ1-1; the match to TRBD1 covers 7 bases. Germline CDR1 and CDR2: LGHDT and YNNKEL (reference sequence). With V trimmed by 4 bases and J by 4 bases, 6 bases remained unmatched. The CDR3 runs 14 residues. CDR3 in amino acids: CASSPGTVITEAFF. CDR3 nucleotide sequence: TGTGCCAGCAGCCCAGGGACAGTTATCACTGAAGCTTTCTTT.

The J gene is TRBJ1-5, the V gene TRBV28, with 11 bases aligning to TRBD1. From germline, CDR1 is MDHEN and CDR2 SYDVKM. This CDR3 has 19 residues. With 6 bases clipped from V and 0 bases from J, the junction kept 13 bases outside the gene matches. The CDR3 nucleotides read TGTGCCAGCAGAGTTCTACTCTGGGACAGGGGGTTTAGCAATCAGCCCCAGCATTTT. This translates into CASRVLLWDRGFSNQPQHF.

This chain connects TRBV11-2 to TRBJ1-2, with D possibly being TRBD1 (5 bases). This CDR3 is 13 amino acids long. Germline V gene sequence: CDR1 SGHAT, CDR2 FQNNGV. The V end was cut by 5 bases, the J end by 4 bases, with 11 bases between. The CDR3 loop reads CASSNIGGYGYTF. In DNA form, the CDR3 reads TGTGCCAGCAGCAATATTGGGGGCTATGGCTACACCTTC.